Listed here are 26 T cell receptor beta chains from one sample, sequenced in a study of T cell responses to AZD1222 COVID-19 vaccine. Generated by immunoSEQ multiplex PCR, the TCRdb table keeps only in-frame clones and is missing some. Of 100,000 to 150,000 clones in the sample, about 87% were seen once. The material sequenced was peripheral blood, taken on day 0 of AZD1222 vaccination. These receptors were taken from an adult in good health.

The chain couples TRBV4-1 to TRBJ1-2, with D hard to call. The V gene lost 1 base and the J gene lost 8 bases, with 17 bases spanning the gap. The CDR3 has 15 residues. Germline V gene lookup returns CDR1 MGHRA and CDR2 YSYEKL. The DNA of the CDR3 is TGCGCCAGCAGCCAAGGGGTGTGGGCCTCGAGGGGCTACACCTTC. Protein sequence: CASSQGVWASRGYTF.

This clone showed up just a few times. The rearrangement uses TRBV3-1 (or the pseudogene TRBV3-2) and TRBJ2-5, with D perhaps matching TRBD1 or TRBD2 (5 bases each). Between the trimmed V and J ends, which lost 4 bases and 4 bases, there was a span of 16 bases. Germline loops: CDR1 LGHDT, CDR2 YNNKEL (reference sequence). The CDR3 consists of 15 residues. CDR3 amino acids: CASSPALLGVETQYF. The CDR3 nucleotides read TGTGCCAGCAGCCCAGCCCTTCTGGGGGTAGAGACCCAGTACTTC.

This clone is a singleton in its sample. The chain is built from TRBV5-3 and TRBJ1-2, with TRBD1 matching over 7 bases. TRBV5-3 is an ORF, and what it does is uncertain. CDR3 length equals 13 residues. V lost 4 bases to trimming and J lost 8 bases; unmatched junction nucleotides: 8. The CDR3 bases are TGTGCCAGAAGCGCAGAGGGGGCGAGAGGCTACACCTTC. Amino acid sequence: CARSAEGARGYTF.

The chain has TRBV5-1 and TRBJ1-2, with a tentative D call TRBD1 (6 bases). Germline values: CDR1 SGHRS, CDR2 YFSETQ. This CDR3 comprises 16 residues. With 0 bases removed from V and 0 bases from J, the gap between germline ends came to 12 bases. In nucleotides, the CDR3 is TGCGCCAGCAGCTTGGAGGGGGTTGTAGCTAACTATGGCTACACCTTC. Protein sequence: CASSLEGVVANYGYTF.

The V call is TRBV5-1, the J call TRBJ2-1; perhaps TRBD2 as D (6 bases). V was trimmed by 3 bases and J by 3 bases, leaving 10 bases between them. The CDR3 runs to 14 residues. The germline CDR1 and CDR2 sequences are SGHRS and YFSETQ. The CDR3 loop is CASSSGTGYNEQFF. CDR3 coding DNA: TGCGCCAGCAGCTCCGGGACTGGCTACAATGAGCAGTTCTTC.

The chain is built from TRBV2 and TRBJ1-4; D is possibly TRBD1 (6 bases). In germline, CDR1 is SNHLY, CDR2 FYNNEI. The germline V and J ends were trimmed by 4 bases and 7 bases, with 10 bases remaining between them. The CDR3 is 13 residues long. The CDR3 coding sequence is TGTGCCAGCAGTGGGGGGGCGGGTGAAAAACTGTTTTTT. Amino acid sequence: CASSGGAGEKLFF.

The J gene is TRBJ2-2, the V gene TRBV4-1; D is unresolved. Trimming cost V 4 bases and J 1 base, with 19 bases left between them. This CDR3 comprises 18 residues. Germline values: CDR1 MGHRA, CDR2 YSYEKL. CDR3 DNA: TGCGCCAGCAGCCTAAGACACGGCCGTCAGCTGAACACCGGGGAGCTGTTTTTT. Amino acid sequence: CASSLRHGRQLNTGELFF.

This sequence joins TRBV19 and TRBJ1-5; D unresolved. The CDR3 spans 15 residues. In germline, CDR1 is LNHDA, CDR2 SQIVND (reference sequence). Trimming stripped 3 bases from V and 2 bases from J, with 11 bases between. Here the CDR3 reads CASSIRPMGNQPQHF. The CDR3, as DNA: TGTGCCAGTAGTATCCGGCCGATGGGCAATCAGCCCCAGCATTTT.

This clone was found once. The chain combines TRBV5-1 with TRBJ2-3; 10 bases map to TRBD2. CDR1 SGHRS and CDR2 YFSETQ come from the germline V gene. The CDR3 extends over 17 amino acids. V shed 0 bases and J 3 bases; nucleotides not matched to a gene: 7. The DNA for the CDR3 is TGCGCCAGCAGCTTGGGGCTAGCGGGGGTGGGTACAGATACGCAGTATTTT. It is translated as CASSLGLAGVGTDTQYF.

The V call is TRBV7-9, the J call TRBJ1-5, with D perhaps TRBD1 (5 bases). The V and J ends lost 1 base and 3 bases respectively, with 7 bases between them. This CDR3 region has 14 residues. CDR1 and CDR2 from the germline V gene are SEHNR and FQNEAQ (reference sequence). The DNA of the CDR3 is TGTGCCAGCAGCTTAGGACAGTTCAATCAGCCCCAGCATTTT. Protein product: CASSLGQFNQPQHF.

This chain uses TRBV18 with TRBJ1-5; no definite D call. The V gene's germline CDR1 is KGHSH and CDR2 LQKENI. This CDR3 is 15 amino acids long. With 3 bases removed from V and 3 bases from J, the gap between germline ends came to 12 bases. The CDR3 reads CASSPYERVNQPQHF. The CDR3 DNA sequence: TGTGCCAGCTCACCGTACGAGAGGGTCAATCAGCCCCAGCATTTT.

The chain is built from TRBV5-6 and TRBJ2-2, with TRBD2 matching 8 bases. The CDR3 length is 15 residues. Looked up from germline, CDR1 is SGHDT and CDR2 is YYEEEE. With V trimmed by 4 bases and J by 7 bases, 9 bases remained unmatched. CDR3 bases: TGTGCCAGCAGCCCACGGGGACTAGTTAGCGGGGAGCTGTTTTTT. Translated: CASSPRGLVSGELFF.

The chain carries TRBV7-3 and TRBJ2-1, with TRBD2 matching 11 bases. In germline, CDR1 is SGHTA, CDR2 FQGTGA. The V segment lost 3 bases and the J segment 10 bases; nucleotides outside the gene matches: 8. The CDR3 has 15 amino acids. CDR3 region: CASSLTSGAPREQFF. In nucleotides, the CDR3 is TGTGCCAGCAGCTTGACTAGCGGGGCCCCTAGGGAGCAGTTCTTC.

This chain links TRBV19 with TRBJ1-2; 7 bases match TRBD1. The V segment lost 7 bases and the J segment 3 bases; nucleotides outside the gene matches: 11. Germline assignment: CDR1 LNHDA and CDR2 SQIVND (reference sequence). The length of the CDR3 is 15 residues. The CDR3 sequence is CASMRTGERDYGYTF. The CDR3 DNA follows: TGTGCCAGTATGCGGACAGGAGAACGGGACTATGGCTACACCTTC.

The J gene is TRBJ2-7, the V gene TRBV30; D gene ambiguous. V was trimmed by 7 bases and J by 3 bases, leaving 16 bases between them. This CDR3 contains 13 residues. Germline CDR1 and CDR2: GTSNPN and SVGIG (reference sequence). The CDR3 reads CASEQRIGYEQYF. The CDR3 DNA sequence: TGTGCCTCCGAGCAGCGCATCGGCTACGAGCAGTACTTC.

This chain links TRBV18 with TRBJ2-3; 8 bases agree with TRBD1. Per germline, CDR1 KGHSH and CDR2 LQKENI. This CDR3 is 16 amino acids long. The V gene end was trimmed by 4 bases and the J gene end by 1 base; junction bases not matched to a gene: 7. CDR3 amino acids: CASSLQGDRGTDTQYF. The CDR3 coding sequence is TGTGCCAGCTCACTACAGGGGGATAGGGGCACAGATACGCAGTATTTT.

The chain uses TRBV5-1 and TRBJ1-4, with D possibly being TRBD1 (6 bases). The CDR3 length is 15 residues. CDR1 SGHRS and CDR2 YFSETQ come from the germline V gene. V was cut by 4 bases and J by 0 bases, with 10 bases left in between. The CDR3 sequence is CASSLDRATNEKLFF. The DNA of the CDR3 is TGCGCCAGCAGCCTGGACAGAGCAACTAATGAAAAACTGTTTTTT.

V and J are TRBV9 and TRBJ2-6; TRBD1 agrees at 8 bases. The ends lost 4 bases at V and 3 bases at J; junction bases unmatched: 12. Germline CDR1 is SGDLS and CDR2 is YYNGEE. The CDR3 has 18 amino acids. The CDR3 loop is CASSSGGRGRGGANVLTF. The DNA for the CDR3 is TGTGCCAGCAGCTCCGGGGGCAGGGGGCGAGGTGGGGCCAACGTCCTGACTTTC.

The chain employs TRBV28 and TRBJ2-5; TRBD2 might be the D (6 bases). CDR1 and CDR2 from the germline V gene are MDHEN and SYDVKM. This CDR3 spans 13 amino acids. Trimming pared 6 bases from V and 3 bases from J, leaving 11 bases between. Written as DNA, the CDR3 is TGTGCCAGCAGGGTACTAGCAGAAGAGACCCAGTACTTC. Protein sequence: CASRVLAEETQYF.

The genes are TRBV20-1 and TRBJ2-7; 9 nucleotides align to TRBD2. V gave up 3 bases and J gave up 3 bases; unmatched junction bases: 6. The germline gives CDR1 DFQATT, CDR2 SNEGSKA (reference sequence). The CDR3 extends over 14 amino acids. Here the CDR3 reads CSASQAGGLYEQYF. In DNA form, the CDR3 reads TGCAGTGCTAGTCAAGCGGGGGGTCTCTACGAGCAGTACTTC.

The chain recombines TRBV4-1 with TRBJ1-4, with D uncertain. V shed 4 bases and J shed 5 bases, with 14 bases lying between them. The CDR3 is 15 amino acids. Germline-derived CDR1 and CDR2 are MGHRA and YSYEKL. This CDR3 reads CASSRRSGRNEKLFF. The CDR3 region has the DNA TGCGCCAGCAGCCGACGCTCCGGGAGGAATGAAAAACTGTTTTTT.

The chain employs TRBV4-3 and TRBJ2-6, with D uncertain. With 1 base removed from V and 0 bases from J, the gap between germline ends came to 10 bases. Germline loops: CDR1 LGHNA, CDR2 YSLEER. There are 17 residues in the CDR3. The CDR3 DNA reads as TGCGCCAGCAGCCAAGTGTCTCTGAACTCTGGGGCCAACGTCCTGACTTTC. Translated: CASSQVSLNSGANVLTF.

This clone was counted between two and nine times. The chain links TRBV28 to TRBJ2-7; D might be TRBD1 (7 bases). V dropped 8 bases and J dropped 1 base, with 15 bases sitting between them. This CDR3 has 14 amino acids. From germline, CDR1 is MDHEN and CDR2 SYDVKM. In nucleotides, the CDR3 is TGTGCCAGCTGGGCGGGGACAGCATCCTACGAGCAGTACTTC. Amino acid sequence: CASWAGTASYEQYF. The variable domain in full, with the rest retrieved from reference TRBV28 and TRBJ2-7, is DVKVTQSSRYLVKRTGEKVFLECVQDMDHENMFWYRQDPGLGLRLIYFSYDVKMKEKGDIPEGYSVSREKKERFSLILESASTNQTSMYLCASWAGTASYEQYFGPGTRLTVT.

The V gene is TRBV6-6, the J gene TRBJ1-2, with no clear D. Trimming left V 5 bases short and J 2 bases short, with 21 bases between. The germline CDR1 and CDR2 sequences are MNHNY and SVGAGI (reference sequence). The CDR3 covers 17 residues. The CDR3 nucleotides are TGTGCCAGCAGTCTAATCCACGCCGGAGGCCGAAACTATGGCTACACCTTC. Its translation is CASSLIHAGGRNYGYTF.

The V and J genes are TRBV19 and TRBJ2-2; TRBD1 is a possible D gene (5 bases). Deletions cut 5 bases from V and 3 bases from J, with 10 bases between. Germline V gives CDR1 LNHDA, CDR2 SQIVND (reference sequence). The CDR3 contains 14 residues. The CDR3 sequence is CASSQGTYTGELFF. CDR3 bases: TGTGCCAGTAGTCAGGGAACATACACCGGGGAGCTGTTTTTT.

The chain links TRBV7-8 to TRBJ1-1; the match to TRBD1 covers 7 bases. In germline, CDR1 is SGHVS, CDR2 FQNEAQ. Trimming cost V 4 bases and J 0 bases; bases outside gene matches: 5. The CDR3 covers 15 residues. CDR3 sequence (DNA): TGTGCCAGCAGCTCTGCACAGGGGCTGAACACTGAAGCTTTCTTT. It encodes CASSSAQGLNTEAFF. Based on the CDR3 plus reference TRBV7-8 and TRBJ1-1, the full variable domain is GAGVSQSPRYKVAKRGQDVALRCDPISGHVSLFWYQQALGQGPEFLTYFQNEAQLDKSGLPSDRFFAERPEGSVSTLKIQRTQQEDSAVYLCASSSAQGLNTEAFFGQGTRLTVV.